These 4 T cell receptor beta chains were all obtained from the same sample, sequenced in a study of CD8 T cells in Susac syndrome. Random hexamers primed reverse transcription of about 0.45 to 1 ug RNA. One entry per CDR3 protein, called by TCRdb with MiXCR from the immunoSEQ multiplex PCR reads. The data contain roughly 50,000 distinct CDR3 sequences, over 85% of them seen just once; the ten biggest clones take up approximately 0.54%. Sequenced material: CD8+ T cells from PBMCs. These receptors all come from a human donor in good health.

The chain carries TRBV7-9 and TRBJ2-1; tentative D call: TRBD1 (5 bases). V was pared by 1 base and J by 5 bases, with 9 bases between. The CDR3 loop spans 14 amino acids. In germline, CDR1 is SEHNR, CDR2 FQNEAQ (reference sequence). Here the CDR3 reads CASSLGDRNNEQFF. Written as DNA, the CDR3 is TGTGCCAGCAGCTTAGGCGACAGAAACAATGAGCAGTTCTTC.

CDR3 region: CASSDRDWTSYEQYF. The CDR3 nucleotides read TGTGCCAGCAGTGACAGGGATTGGACCTCCTACGAGCAGTACTTC. This rearrangement joins TRBV2 to TRBJ2-7; maybe TRBD1 (5 bases). This CDR3 comprises 15 residues. V was trimmed by 3 bases and J by 0 bases, leaving 12 bases between them. Germline V gene sequence: CDR1 SNHLY, CDR2 FYNNEI.

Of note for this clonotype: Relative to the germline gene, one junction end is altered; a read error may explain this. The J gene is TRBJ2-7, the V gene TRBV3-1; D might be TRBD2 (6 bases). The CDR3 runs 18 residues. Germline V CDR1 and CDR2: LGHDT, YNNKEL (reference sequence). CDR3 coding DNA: TGTACCAGCAGCCAAGATCGGCCGCCAGCGGGCCGAAGCCACGAGCAGTACTTC. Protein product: CTSSQDRPPAGRSHEQYF.

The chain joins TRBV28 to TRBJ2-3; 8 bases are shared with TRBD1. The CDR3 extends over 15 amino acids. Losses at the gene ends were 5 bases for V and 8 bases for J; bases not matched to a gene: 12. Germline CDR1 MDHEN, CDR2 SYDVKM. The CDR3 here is CASSPGGQGAFTQYF. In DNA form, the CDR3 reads TGTGCCAGCAGTCCCGGTGGGCAGGGGGCTTTTACGCAGTATTTT.